The rows below give T cell receptor beta chains drawn from one sample of a study of OX40 agonist ivuxolimab in advanced cancers. Using immunoSEQ multiplex PCR, the repertoire was profiled, and TCRdb retains in-frame clones only, with some absent. The sample contains nearly 110,000 clones, about 91% of which appear only once. Specimen: CD4+ or CD8+ T cells sorted from blood, collected in a trial of the OX40 agonist ivuxolimab. The receptor source for this set is an adult with an advanced solid tumor such as melanoma, head and neck, liver or kidney cancer. Both conserved end residues are part of each CDR3. Fields, in order: D gene, clone size, V gene, J gene, CDR3 protein, CDR3 DNA. D genes are given only for firm matches. Size is stated for part of the rows, as once, few or many counts, or as a class when the clone is expanded.

-	-	TRBV7-9	TRBJ1-2	CASSQGGDYGYTF	TGTGCCAGCAGCCAAGGGGGAGACTATGGCTACACCTTC
-	-	TRBV27	TRBJ1-6	CASSPRGGNNSPLHF	TGTGCCAGCAGTCCCCGTGGAGGAAATAATTCACCCCTCCACTTT
-	few	TRBV18	TRBJ2-7	CASSPIDDEQYF	TGTGCCAGCTCACCTATCGACGACGAGCAGTACTTC
TRBD1	-	TRBV6-1	TRBJ1-1	CASRDRGTEAFF	TGTGCCAGCAGGGACAGGGGCACTGAAGCTTTCTTT
-	-	TRBV7-2	TRBJ2-6	CASSLGTGANVLTF	TGTGCCAGCAGCTTAGGGACTGGGGCCAACGTCCTGACTTTC
-	-	TRBV5-1	TRBJ2-2	CASSFQGPNTGELFF	TGCGCCAGCAGCTTCCAAGGGCCAAACACCGGGGAGCTGTTTTTT
-	-	TRBV19	TRBJ1-5	CASSQQGGQPQHF	TGTGCCAGTAGTCAACAGGGTGGACAGCCCCAGCATTTT
-	-	TRBV27	TRBJ2-7	CASSLGLQPPYEQYF	TGTGCCAGCAGTTTGGGACTCCAGCCCCCCTACGAGCAGTACTTC
-	-	TRBV4-2	TRBJ2-1	CASSQDPLGADMKEQFF	TGTGCCAGCAGCCAAGATCCACTAGGCGCCGACATGAAGGAGCAGTTCTTC
TRBD1	-	TRBV5-4	TRBJ1-2	CASSLAGQGTDGYTF	TGTGCCAGCAGCTTGGCTGGACAGGGAACGGATGGCTACACCTTC
TRBD1	once	TRBV7-8	TRBJ1-2	CASSLGQNIVDGYTF	TGTGCCAGCAGCTTGGGACAGAATATAGTTGATGGCTACACCTTC
-	-	TRBV7-2	TRBJ2-7	CASSLEGGDEQYF	TGTGCCAGCAGCTTAGAAGGGGGGGACGAGCAGTACTTC
-	-	TRBV5-1	TRBJ1-2	CASSLAGTANYGYTF	TGCGCCAGCAGCTTGGCAGGAACTGCCAACTATGGCTACACCTTC
-	-	TRBV21-1	TRBJ1-3	CASSKAPASSGNTIYF	TGTGCCAGCAGCAAAGCGCCGGCGAGCTCTGGAAACACCATATATTTT
-	-	TRBV19	TRBJ1-3	CASSMLGGPSGNTIYF	TGTGCCAGTAGTATGCTGGGTGGCCCCTCTGGAAACACCATATATTTT
-	-	TRBV7-6	TRBJ2-2	CASSPPRLFGGELFF	TGTGCCAGCAGCCCACCCCGACTATTTGGCGGGGAGCTGTTTTTT
-	-	TRBV7-9	TRBJ2-3	CASSLAAGLSTDTQYF	TGTGCCAGCAGCTTAGCGGCGGGGCTTAGCACAGATACGCAGTATTTT
-	-	TRBV11-2	TRBJ2-2	CASSPSTGELFF	TGTGCCAGCAGCCCGTCGACCGGGGAGCTGTTTTTT
TRBD1	many	TRBV7-2	TRBJ1-2	CASSFGQGRNGYTF	TGTGCCAGCAGCTTCGGACAGGGTAGGAATGGCTACACCTTC
TRBD2	-	TRBV30	TRBJ2-7	CASLAGGRYGQYF	TGTGCCTCCCTAGCGGGAGGTCGTTACGGGCAGTACTTC
-	-	TRBV7-3	TRBJ2-3	CASSLSQAADTQYF	TGTGCCAGCAGCCTAAGCCAGGCCGCAGATACGCAGTATTTT
TRBD1	-	TRBV18	TRBJ2-7	CASSLTGTGPEQYF	TGTGCCAGCTCACTTACCGGGACAGGGCCCGAGCAGTACTTC
-	-	TRBV5-1	TRBJ2-1	CASSANRGSYNEQFF	TGCGCCAGCAGCGCCAATAGGGGGTCCTACAATGAGCAGTTCTTC
-	-	TRBV18	TRBJ1-4	CASSPPRGGTEKLFF	TGTGCCAGCTCACCACCGAGGGGTGGTACTGAAAAACTGTTTTTT
-	-	TRBV11-2	TRBJ2-5	CASSPQGGPNQETQYF	TGTGCCAGCAGCCCGCAGGGGGGGCCAAACCAAGAGACCCAGTACTTC
-	-	TRBV9	TRBJ1-6	CASSVTVMAGYNSPLHF	TGTGCCAGCAGCGTGACGGTTATGGCGGGCTATAATTCACCCCTCCACTTT
-	once	TRBV18	TRBJ1-5	CASSPGGGQPQHF	TGTGCCAGCTCACCGGGAGGGGGACAGCCCCAGCATTTT
-	-	TRBV12-5	TRBJ1-5	CASDRGEYSNQPQHF	TGTGCTAGTGACCGAGGGGAATATAGCAATCAGCCCCAGCATTTT
TRBD2	-	TRBV10-1	TRBJ2-2	CASSDDSGGNTGELFF	TGCGCCAGCAGTGACGATAGCGGGGGGAACACCGGGGAGCTGTTTTTT
-	-	TRBV27	TRBJ2-2	CASSPPLARGAGELFF	TGTGCCAGCAGTCCCCCGCTAGCGAGGGGTGCCGGGGAGCTGTTTTTT
-	-	TRBV28	TRBJ1-1	CAGEGKNTEAFF	TGTGCCGGCGAAGGCAAGAACACTGAAGCTTTCTTT
TRBD2	-	TRBV28	TRBJ2-2	CASSLLAGSGELFF	TGTGCCAGCAGTTTATTAGCGGGTTCCGGGGAGCTGTTTTTT
TRBD2	-	TRBV9	TRBJ2-1	CASSSVGREDVEQFF	TGTGCCAGCAGCTCGGTAGGGCGGGAGGATGTTGAGCAGTTCTTC
TRBD1	-	TRBV28	TRBJ2-1	CASSFLVGQGLSQSEFF	TGTGCCAGCAGTTTTTTGGTGGGACAGGGGTTGTCGCAATCGGAGTTCTTC
TRBD1	-	TRBV2	TRBJ1-3	CASSEAAGGGNTIYF	TGTGCCAGCAGTGAGGCCGCAGGGGGCGGAAACACCATATATTTT
-	-	TRBV5-1	TRBJ2-7	CASSLENRRSSYEQYF	TGCGCCAGCAGCTTGGAGAACAGGAGATCCTCCTACGAGCAGTACTTC
-	once	TRBV28	TRBJ2-7	CASSLLETGTYEQYF	TGTGCCAGCAGTTTATTAGAGACAGGCACCTACGAGCAGTACTTC
-	-	TRBV6-5	TRBJ2-5	CASSYSGLQGQETQYF	TGTGCCAGCAGTTACTCAGGATTACAGGGACAAGAGACCCAGTACTTC
-	-	TRBV27	TRBJ2-1	CASSLFSPTREQFF	TGTGCCAGCAGTTTATTCTCCCCAACGAGAGAGCAGTTCTTC
-	once	TRBV10-3	TRBJ1-3	CAISESDMKGGNTIYF	TGTGCCATCAGTGAGTCGGATATGAAGGGTGGAAACACCATATATTTT
TRBD2	-	TRBV4-2	TRBJ2-7	CASSQEGTSGSVNYEQYF	TGTGCCAGCAGCCAAGAAGGGACTAGCGGGAGCGTCAATTACGAGCAGTACTTC
-	few	TRBV18	TRBJ1-2	CASSREGMDGYTF	TGTGCCAGCTCACGGGAAGGGATGGATGGCTACACCTTC
-	-	TRBV6-1	TRBJ1-1	CASRGGAEAFF	TGTGCCAGCAGGGGGGGCGCTGAAGCTTTCTTT
TRBD1	-	TRBV28	TRBJ1-2	CAGLRTGYSTDYGYTF	TGTGCCGGACTTAGGACAGGGTACTCGACGGACTATGGCTACACCTTC
-	-	TRBV21-1	TRBJ2-1	CASSTGLAGAGNEQFF	TGTGCCAGCAGCACCGGACTAGCGGGAGCAGGAAATGAGCAGTTCTTC
-	-	TRBV2	TRBJ2-3	CASSPTPLAGDTQYF	TGTGCCAGCAGTCCTACCCCTCTGGCGGGAGATACGCAGTATTTT
TRBD1	-	TRBV29-1	TRBJ1-5	CSVSGTGRDQPQHF	TGCAGCGTGTCCGGGACAGGGCGTGATCAGCCCCAGCATTTT
-	few	TRBV19	TRBJ1-5	CASSMQGRNQPQHF	TGTGCCAGTAGTATGCAGGGGCGTAATCAGCCCCAGCATTTT
TRBD1	-	TRBV5-1	TRBJ2-7	CASSPDRGGSYEQYF	TGCGCCAGCAGCCCCGACAGGGGGGGCTCCTACGAGCAGTACTTC
-	-	TRBV19	TRBJ1-1	CASRTVGNTEAFF	TGTGCCAGTAGGACGGTGGGGAACACTGAAGCTTTCTTT